Listed below are T cell receptor beta chains from one sample, sequenced in a study of cytomegalovirus exposure and HLA in healthy donors. Sequencing used immunoSEQ multiplex PCR; TCRdb keeps in-frame clones, though not all of them. The sample has about 150,000 clones, roughly two thirds seen once. The sequencing sample was made of PBMCs. The receptors shown here come from a woman younger than 35 in good health and CMV-seropositive. The CDR3 runs from the conserved cysteine through the conserved F or W. A D gene is named only where the DNA matches it firmly. Only some rows state a clone size, as once, few, many or a class for expanded clones.

NA	TRBV2	TRBJ2-7	NA	CASSVGNPWFYEQYF	TGTGCCAGCAGTGTCGGGAACCCTTGGTTCTACGAGCAGTACTTC
NA	TRBV4-3	TRBJ1-5	NA	CASSHGGDQPQHF	TGCGCCAGCAGCCATGGAGGGGATCAGCCCCAGCATTTT
NA	TRBV11-2	TRBJ2-5	NA	CASSFGETQYF	TGTGCCAGCAGCTTCGGAGAGACCCAGTACTTC
NA	TRBV30	TRBJ2-7	NA	CAWSNRDEQYF	TGTGCCTGGAGTAACAGAGACGAGCAGTACTTC
NA	TRBV7-2	TRBJ1-6	few	CASSLGFPKSGSYNSPLHF	TGTGCCAGCAGCTTAGGATTCCCGAAATCGGGGTCCTATAATTCACCCCTCCACTTT
TRBD1	TRBV19	TRBJ2-2	once	CASSIGQGGYGELFF	TGTGCCAGTAGTATAGGACAGGGTGGTTACGGGGAGCTGTTTTTT
NA	TRBV6-6	TRBJ2-3	once	CASSYADSRDTQYF	TGTGCCAGCAGTTACGCCGATTCCAGGGATACGCAGTATTTT
TRBD2	TRBV9	TRBJ2-1	NA	CASSVATSGGQDEQFF	TGTGCCAGCAGCGTAGCCACTAGCGGGGGGCAGGATGAGCAGTTCTTC
NA	TRBV7-2	TRBJ2-7	few	CASKKWGGVSSYEQYF	TGTGCCAGCAAAAAGTGGGGCGGGGTGAGCTCCTACGAGCAGTACTTC
TRBD2	TRBV9	TRBJ2-5	NA	CASSASGGLQETQYF	TGTGCCAGCAGCGCCAGCGGGGGCCTCCAAGAGACCCAGTACTTC
NA	TRBV29-1	TRBJ2-3	NA	CSVRPGAGSSSTDTQYF	TGCAGCGTCCGGCCAGGGGCCGGCAGCTCTAGCACAGATACGCAGTATTTT
NA	TRBV28	TRBJ2-7	NA	CASRGRHGYEQYF	TGTGCCAGCAGGGGTAGACATGGCTACGAGCAGTACTTC
NA	TRBV7-3	TRBJ2-2	few	CASSPSLTNTGELFF	TGTGCCAGCAGCCCCTCTCTTACGAACACCGGGGAGCTGTTTTTT
NA	TRBV7-9	TRBJ2-1	NA	CASSPGTPEQFF	TGTGCCAGCAGCCCCGGGACTCCAGAGCAGTTCTTC
TRBD2	TRBV2	TRBJ2-4	NA	CASRERGSGGLAKNIQYF	TGTGCCAGCAGGGAAAGGGGGAGCGGGGGGCTAGCCAAAAACATTCAGTACTTC
TRBD2	TRBV7-9	TRBJ2-5	NA	CASSFGPSGGRQETQYF	TGTGCCAGCAGCTTTGGTCCTAGCGGGGGGCGTCAAGAGACCCAGTACTTC
NA	TRBV29-1	TRBJ1-2	NA	CSVEASVYGYTF	TGCAGCGTTGAAGCCAGTGTCTATGGCTACACCTTC
NA	TRBV4-2	TRBJ2-1	NA	CASSQGRGDSYNEQFF	TGTGCCAGCAGCCAAGGGCGGGGTGACTCCTACAATGAGCAGTTCTTC
NA	TRBV2	TRBJ1-2	NA	CASTRTPANYGYTF	TGTGCCAGCACCAGGACTCCCGCTAACTATGGCTACACCTTC
NA	TRBV29-1	TRBJ1-2	NA	CSVEDLDSLYGYTF	TGCAGCGTTGAAGACTTGGACAGCCTTTATGGCTACACCTTC
NA	TRBV9	TRBJ2-3	NA	CASSPGLLDTQYF	TGTGCCAGCAGCCCAGGGCTTTTGGATACGCAGTATTTT
NA	TRBV7-2	TRBJ1-6	NA	CASSGGAGPLSYNSPLHF	TGTGCCAGCAGCGGAGGGGCAGGCCCGCTCTCCTATAATTCACCCCTCCACTTT
NA	TRBV11-2	TRBJ2-1	NA	CASRQGSYNEQFF	TGTGCCAGCAGACAGGGTTCCTACAATGAGCAGTTCTTC
NA	TRBV7-3	TRBJ2-1	few	CASSFCDRTHNEQFF	TGTGCCAGCAGCTTTTGTGACAGGACCCACAATGAGCAGTTCTTC